This T cell receptor beta chain was obtained from a study of beta chain features in type 1 diabetes. Regarding the study as a whole: Within each of all four CD4+ subsets, Type 1 diabetes patients had TCRB CDR3s that were moderately but significantly shorter. More deletions and fewer insertions at VDJ junctions were found in patients with type 1 diabetes. Patients showed naive, central memory and Treg TCRB repertoires that appeared more similar than those of healthy donors.

About this clone: Its antigen is still unknown.

Germline trimming cut 5 bases from V and 7 bases from J; bases unmatched to any gene: 5. The germline gives CDR1 MDHEN, CDR2 SYDVKM. The CDR3 is 14 residues long. Via CD45RO/CCR7/CD25/CD127/CD95/CD27, cells of the CD4+ naive, central memory, regulatory and stem cell-like memory subsets were sorted. Sorting produced populations that all topped 95% purity. Sequenced material consisted of expressed TCRB transcripts (all of the isolated RNA was reverse transcribed). Assay: immunoSEQ multiplex PCR; the TCRdb copy retains only in-frame clones and omits some. This sample has roughly 330,000 clones; approximately 13% occur once, and the top ten carry 0.013% to 0.015%.

V gene TRBV28 combines with J gene TRBJ2-1, with TRBD2 identical over 10 bases. The sequence came from a young woman with type 1 diabetes. The sequenced sample was naive CD4+ T cells from blood. The CDR3 nucleotides read TGTGCCAGCAGTCCAGCGGGAGGGGTGAATGAGCAGTTCTTC. Translated: CASSPAGGVNEQFF.